Here is one T cell receptor (beta chain) with its context. Its antigen is currently unknown. The record originates from a study of blood T cells in healthy people across ages. A minimum of 7 million PBMCs was isolated per sample. With a J-beta primer mix and a sample-barcoded 5' primer, a second PCR ran about 7 to 11 cycles. All samples gave at least 2.5 million CDR3-containing paired-end reads. TCRdb recomputed calls from the 5' RACE reads with MiXCR, one row per CDR3 protein. Of 780,000 or so distinct CDR3 sequences listed, 25% are singletons. Study outcomes and limitations: Investigators viewed diversity estimates from one million T cells as underestimates, the study reported.

CDR3 length: 15 amino acids. Looked up from germline, CDR1 is SQVTM and CDR2 is ANQGSEA. Unmatched junction bases numbered 7, after V lost 3 bases and J lost 3 bases. These data are also associated with another study on T cells of mothers and their children. From that report: Thymic selection molds TCR recombination products alike in related and unrelated pairs.

This receptor was taken from a boy younger than 18 in good health. Sequences were obtained from blood. The V gene is TRBV29-1, the J gene TRBJ1-2, with TRBD1 matching 10 bases. The CDR3 coding sequence is TGCAGCGTTGATCGCGGACAGGGGGTTTACTATGGCTACACCTTC. This codes for CSVDRGQGVYYGYTF.